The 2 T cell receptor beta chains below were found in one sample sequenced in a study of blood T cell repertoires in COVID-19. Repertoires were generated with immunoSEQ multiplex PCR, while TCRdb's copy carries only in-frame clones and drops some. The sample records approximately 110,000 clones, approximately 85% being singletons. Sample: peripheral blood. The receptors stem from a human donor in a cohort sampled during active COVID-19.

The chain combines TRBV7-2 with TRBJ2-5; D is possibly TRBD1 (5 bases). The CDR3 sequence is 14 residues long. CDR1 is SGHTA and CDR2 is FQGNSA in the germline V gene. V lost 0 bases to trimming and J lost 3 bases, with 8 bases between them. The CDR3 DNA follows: TGTGCCAGCAGCTTAGCGGGGCCGAAAGAGACCCAGTACTTC. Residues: CASSLAGPKETQYF. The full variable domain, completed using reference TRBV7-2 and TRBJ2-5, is GAGVSQSPSNKVTEKGKDVELRCDPISGHTALYWYRQSLGQGLEFLIYFQGNSAPDKSGLPSDRFSAERTGGSVSTLTIQRTQQEDSAVYLCASSLAGPKETQYFGPGTRLLVL.

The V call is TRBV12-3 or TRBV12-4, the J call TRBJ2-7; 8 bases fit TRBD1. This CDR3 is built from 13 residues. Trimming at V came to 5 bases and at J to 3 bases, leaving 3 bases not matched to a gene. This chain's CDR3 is CASSPDRVYEQYF. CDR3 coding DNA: TGTGCCAGCAGTCCGGACAGGGTCTACGAGCAGTACTTC.